These T cell receptor beta chains were read from a single sample in a study of blood T cells in healthy people across ages. Using its own MiXCR run on the 5' RACE reads, TCRdb lists one record per CDR3 protein. This table holds 1.5 million to 1.9 million distinct CDR3 sequences, around 40% found once. The sequenced material came from blood. These receptor sequences come from a young woman in good health. CDR3s include the opening cysteine and the closing phenylalanine or tryptophan. The D gene is left open where the match is weak. Clone sizes are given selectively: once, few, many, or a class where the clone is expanded.

len: 15
d_gene: -
abundance: -
j_gene: TRBJ1-1
v_gene: TRBV10-3
CDR3aa: CAIRGGDGVRAEAFF
CDR3nt: TGTGCCATCAGGGGAGGTGATGGGGTCCGGGCTGAAGCTTTCTTT

len: 13
d_gene: -
abundance: -
j_gene: TRBJ1-2
v_gene: TRBV7-2
CDR3aa: CASSAGQLYGYTF
CDR3nt: TGTGCCAGCAGCGCCGGACAGTTATATGGCTACACCTTC

len: 14
d_gene: TRBD1
abundance: -
j_gene: TRBJ1-4
v_gene: TRBV2
CDR3aa: CASSIDREDEKLFF
CDR3nt: TGTGCCAGCAGTATAGACAGGGAGGATGAAAAACTGTTTTTT

len: 15
d_gene: -
abundance: -
j_gene: TRBJ2-5
v_gene: TRBV7-9
CDR3aa: CASSGRVKPQETQYF
CDR3nt: TGTGCCAGCAGCGGCCGTGTAAAACCCCAAGAGACCCAGTACTTC

len: 15
d_gene: TRBD1
abundance: -
j_gene: TRBJ2-7
v_gene: TRBV6-5
CDR3aa: CASSWARTGVYEQYF
CDR3nt: TGTGCCAGCAGTTGGGCCAGGACAGGGGTGTACGAGCAGTACTTC

len: 15
d_gene: TRBD2
abundance: -
j_gene: TRBJ2-1
v_gene: TRBV20-1
CDR3aa: CSARSGGSYYNEQFF
CDR3nt: TGCAGTGCCCGTAGCGGGGGGTCCTACTACAATGAGCAGTTCTTC

len: 14
d_gene: -
abundance: -
j_gene: TRBJ2-3
v_gene: TRBV4-2
CDR3aa: CASSQRMGPDTQYF
CDR3nt: TGTGCCAGCAGCCAAAGAATGGGCCCAGATACGCAGTATTTT

len: 14
d_gene: -
abundance: -
j_gene: TRBJ2-1
v_gene: TRBV4-3
CDR3aa: CASRREMDYNEQSF
CDR3nt: TGCGCCAGCAGACGGGAGATGGACTACAATGAGCAGTCCTTC

len: 13
d_gene: -
abundance: -
j_gene: TRBJ2-7
v_gene: TRBV27
CDR3aa: CASSLGRAFEQYF
CDR3nt: TGTGCCAGCAGTCTTGGACGGGCATTCGAGCAGTACTTC

len: 18
d_gene: TRBD2
abundance: -
j_gene: TRBJ2-5
v_gene: TRBV7-8
CDR3aa: CASSLSLAGDSNGETQYF
CDR3nt: TGTGCCAGCAGCTTAAGTCTGGCGGGAGACAGCAATGGAGAGACCCAGTACTTC

len: 15
d_gene: -
abundance: -
j_gene: TRBJ2-7
v_gene: TRBV6-2/TRBV6-3
CDR3aa: CATATGTALYVEQYF
CDR3nt: TGTGCCACCGCAACAGGGACGGCACTTTACGTGGAGCAGTACTTC

len: 15
d_gene: -
abundance: few
j_gene: TRBJ1-5
v_gene: TRBV20-1
CDR3aa: CSARPPGQINQPQHF
CDR3nt: TGCAGTGCTAGACCACCTGGACAGATAAATCAGCCCCAGCATTTT

len: 14
d_gene: TRBD1
abundance: many
j_gene: TRBJ1-2
v_gene: TRBV12-3/TRBV12-4
CDR3aa: CASSFGTGVYGYTF
CDR3nt: TGTGCCAGCAGTTTTGGGACAGGGGTCTATGGCTACACCTTC